These 9 T cell receptor beta chains came from one sample sequenced in a study of blood T cell repertoires in COVID-19. Using immunoSEQ multiplex PCR, the repertoire was profiled, and TCRdb retains in-frame clones only, with some absent. The sample consists of some 200,000 clones, about 90% of them appearing once. Sample: peripheral blood. These receptors all stem from a man younger than 45 with acute or convalescent COVID-19.

The rearrangement links TRBV4-1 to TRBJ2-7, with a weak D call TRBD1 (6 bases). CDR3 length: 16 amino acids. V was trimmed by 4 bases and J by 0 bases, leaving 16 bases between them. In germline, CDR1 is MGHRA, CDR2 YSYEKL. The CDR3: CASSLQLGASSYEQYF. CDR3 bases: TGCGCCAGCAGCCTCCAATTGGGGGCGAGCTCCTACGAGCAGTACTTC.

This clone has just a few counts. V and J are TRBV10-3 and TRBJ1-2; 9 bases agree with TRBD1. The germline gives CDR1 ENHRY, CDR2 SYGVKD. With 4 bases clipped from V and 2 bases from J, the junction kept 8 bases outside the gene matches. This CDR3 is 16 amino acids long. The CDR3 bases are TGTGCCATCAGTGGGGCTTTGGGGACAGGGAACTATGGCTACACCTTC. The encoded protein is CAISGALGTGNYGYTF.

The chain combines TRBV5-6 with TRBJ2-1; possibly TRBD1 for D (5 bases). The CDR3 extends over 15 amino acids. Per germline, CDR1 SGHDT and CDR2 YYEEEE. Trimming stripped 4 bases from V and 4 bases from J, with 15 bases between. CDR3 sequence (DNA): TGTGCCAGCAGCCGCTCCAGGGCTTTTTACAATGAGCAGTTCTTC. It translates to CASSRSRAFYNEQFF. Combining the CDR3 with reference TRBV5-6 and TRBJ2-1 gives the whole variable domain DAGVTQSPTHLIKTRGQQVTLRCSPKSGHDTVSWYQQALGQGPQFIFQYYEEEERQRGNFPDRFSGHQFPNYSSELNVNALLLGDSALYLCASSRSRAFYNEQFFGPGTRLTVL.

Written as DNA, the CDR3 is TGTGCCATCAGTGAGGGTGCAGGGAAAGGACAGCCCCAGCATTTT. Protein sequence: CAISEGAGKGQPQHF. The chain uses TRBV10-3 and TRBJ1-5, with D possibly matching TRBD1 (5 bases). Germline V gene lookup returns CDR1 ENHRY and CDR2 SYGVKD. The ends were cut back, 2 bases at V and 7 bases at J, with 15 bases in the middle. The CDR3 runs 15 residues.

The chain couples TRBV24-1 to TRBJ1-1; maybe TRBD1 (5 bases). Trimming shortened V by 0 bases and J by 9 bases, and 7 bases separated the two germline ends. This CDR3 spans 12 amino acids. The V gene's germline CDR1 is KGHDR and CDR2 SFDVKD. CDR3 loop: CATSDLTGQAFF. Written as DNA, the CDR3 is TGTGCCACCAGTGATTTGACAGGACAAGCTTTCTTT.

The V call is TRBV28, the J call TRBJ1-2; 8 nucleotides line up with TRBD1. The V and J ends lost 5 bases and 3 bases, in that order; junction bases with no gene match: 8. The germline CDR1 and CDR2 sequences are MDHEN and SYDVKM. This CDR3 is 15 amino acids long. The CDR3 DNA is TGTGCCAGCAGTGCGCGACAGGGGCTTCACTATGGCTACACCTTC. Protein: CASSARQGLHYGYTF.

This sequence joins TRBV5-1 and TRBJ2-5, with 8 positions matching TRBD2. V lost 3 bases, J lost 4 bases, and 11 bases stayed unmatched. The length of the CDR3 is 16 residues. The germline gives CDR1 SGHRS, CDR2 YFSETQ. CDR3 coding DNA: TGCGCCAGCAGCTCCACCGTAGCGGGGTCGGGAGAGACCCAGTACTTC. Protein sequence: CASSSTVAGSGETQYF.

This chain joins TRBV5-1 and TRBJ1-3; D might be TRBD1 (5 bases). Trimming left V 4 bases short and J 0 bases short, with 14 bases between. Per germline, CDR1 SGHRS and CDR2 YFSETQ. CDR3 length: 16 amino acids. CDR3 sequence: CASSPRTGGSGNTIYF. The CDR3 DNA follows: TGCGCCAGCAGCCCGAGGACGGGGGGCTCTGGAAACACCATATATTTT.

This chain uses TRBV9 with TRBJ2-3; D possibly corresponds to TRBD2 (5 bases). From germline, CDR1 is SGDLS and CDR2 YYNGEE. The CDR3 runs to 14 residues. V dropped 0 bases and J dropped 4 bases, with 9 bases sitting between them. The CDR3 region is CASSVGEIADTQYF. The DNA for the CDR3 is TGTGCCAGCAGCGTAGGGGAGATCGCAGATACGCAGTATTTT.